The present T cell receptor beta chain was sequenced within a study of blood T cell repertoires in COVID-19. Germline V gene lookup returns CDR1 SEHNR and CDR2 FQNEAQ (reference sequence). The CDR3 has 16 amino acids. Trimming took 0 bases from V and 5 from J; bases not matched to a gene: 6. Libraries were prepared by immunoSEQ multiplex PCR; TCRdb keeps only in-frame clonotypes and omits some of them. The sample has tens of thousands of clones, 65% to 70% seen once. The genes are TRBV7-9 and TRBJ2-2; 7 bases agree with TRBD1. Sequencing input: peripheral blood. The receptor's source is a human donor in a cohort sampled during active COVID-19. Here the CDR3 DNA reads TGTGCCAGCAGCTTAGCCAAGGGGGCGAGGACCGGGGAGCTGTTTTTT. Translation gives CASSLAKGARTGELFF.